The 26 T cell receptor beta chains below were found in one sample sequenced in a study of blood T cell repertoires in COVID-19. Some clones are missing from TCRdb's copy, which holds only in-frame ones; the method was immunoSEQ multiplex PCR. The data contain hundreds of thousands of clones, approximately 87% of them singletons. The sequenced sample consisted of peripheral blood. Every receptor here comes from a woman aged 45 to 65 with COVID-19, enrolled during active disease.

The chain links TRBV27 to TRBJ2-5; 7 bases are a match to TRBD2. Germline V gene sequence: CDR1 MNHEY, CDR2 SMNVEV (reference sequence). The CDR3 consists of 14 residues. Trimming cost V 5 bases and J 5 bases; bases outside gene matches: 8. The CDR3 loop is CASSPLADGETQYF. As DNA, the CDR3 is TGTGCCAGCAGTCCCCTAGCGGATGGGGAGACCCAGTACTTC.

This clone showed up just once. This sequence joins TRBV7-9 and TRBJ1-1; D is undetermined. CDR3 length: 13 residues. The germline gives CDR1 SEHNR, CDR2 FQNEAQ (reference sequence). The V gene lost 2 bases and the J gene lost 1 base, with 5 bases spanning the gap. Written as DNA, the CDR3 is TGTGCCAGCAGCTTACCCCAGAACACTGAAGCTTTCTTT. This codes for CASSLPQNTEAFF.

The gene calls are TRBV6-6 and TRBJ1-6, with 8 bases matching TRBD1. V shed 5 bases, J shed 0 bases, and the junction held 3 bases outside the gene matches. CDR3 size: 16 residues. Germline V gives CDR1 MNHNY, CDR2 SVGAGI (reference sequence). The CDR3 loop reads CASSRDRSSYNSPLHF. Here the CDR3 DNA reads TGTGCCAGCAGTCGGGACAGGAGCTCCTATAATTCACCCCTCCACTTT.

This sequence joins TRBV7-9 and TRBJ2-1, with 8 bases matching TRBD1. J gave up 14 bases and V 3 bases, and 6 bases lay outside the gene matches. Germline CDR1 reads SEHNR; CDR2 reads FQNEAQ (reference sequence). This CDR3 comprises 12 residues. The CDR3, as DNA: TGTGCCAGCAGCTTTGGGACAGGTCGGGAGTTCTTC. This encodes CASSFGTGREFF.

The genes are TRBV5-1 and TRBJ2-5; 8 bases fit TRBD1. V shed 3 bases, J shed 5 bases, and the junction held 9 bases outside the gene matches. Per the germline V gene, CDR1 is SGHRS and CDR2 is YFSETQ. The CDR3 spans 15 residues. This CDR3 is CASSSRTGRGETQYF. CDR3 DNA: TGCGCCAGCAGCTCCCGGACAGGGCGAGGGGAGACCCAGTACTTC.

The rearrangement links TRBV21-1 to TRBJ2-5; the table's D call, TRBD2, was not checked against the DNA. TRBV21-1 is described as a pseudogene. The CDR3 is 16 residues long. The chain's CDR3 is CASSKILQAGKETQYF. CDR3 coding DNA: TGTGCCAGCAGCAAAATACTACAGGCGGGGAAAGAGACCCAGTACTTC.

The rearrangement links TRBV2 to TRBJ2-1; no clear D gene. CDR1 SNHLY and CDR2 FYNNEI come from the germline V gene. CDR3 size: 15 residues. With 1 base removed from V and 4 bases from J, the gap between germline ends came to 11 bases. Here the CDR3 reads CASSEGLEHYNEQFF. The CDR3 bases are TGTGCCAGCAGTGAAGGCTTGGAGCATTACAATGAGCAGTTCTTC.

In DNA form, the CDR3 reads TGTGCCAGCAGCTTAGGGCTAGCGGGAGAGACCCAGTACTTC. Translated, it gives CASSLGLAGETQYF. The V and J genes are TRBV11-2 and TRBJ2-5; 8 bases map to TRBD2. Germline V lookup: CDR1 SGHAT, CDR2 FQNNGV. The CDR3 is made up of 14 amino acids. With 1 base clipped from V and 4 bases from J, the junction kept 2 bases outside the gene matches.

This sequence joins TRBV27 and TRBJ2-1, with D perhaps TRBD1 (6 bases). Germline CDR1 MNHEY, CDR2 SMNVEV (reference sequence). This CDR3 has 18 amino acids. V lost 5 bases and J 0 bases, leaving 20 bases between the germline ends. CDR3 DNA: TGTGCCAGCAGTCTAGGGGACACCTTTTTTAGCTCCTACAATGAGCAGTTCTTC. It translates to CASSLGDTFFSSYNEQFF.

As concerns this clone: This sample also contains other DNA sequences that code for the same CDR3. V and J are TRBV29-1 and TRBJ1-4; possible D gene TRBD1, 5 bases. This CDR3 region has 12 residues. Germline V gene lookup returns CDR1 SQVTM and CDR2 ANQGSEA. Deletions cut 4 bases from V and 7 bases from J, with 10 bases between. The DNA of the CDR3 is TGCAGCGTTGCTCGGGGGGGTGAAAAACTGTTTTTT. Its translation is CSVARGGEKLFF.

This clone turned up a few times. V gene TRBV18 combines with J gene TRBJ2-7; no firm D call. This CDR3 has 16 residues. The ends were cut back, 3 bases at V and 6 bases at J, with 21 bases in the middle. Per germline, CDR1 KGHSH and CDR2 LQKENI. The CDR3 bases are TGTGCCAGCTCACCCAGACCGGGTTACCGACCCAGCGAGCAGTACTTC. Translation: CASSPRPGYRPSEQYF.

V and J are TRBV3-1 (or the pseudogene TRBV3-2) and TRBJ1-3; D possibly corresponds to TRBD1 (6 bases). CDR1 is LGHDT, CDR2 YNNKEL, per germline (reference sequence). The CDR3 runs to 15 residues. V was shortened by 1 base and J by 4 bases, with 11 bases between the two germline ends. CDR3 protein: CASSQGQVNGNTIYF. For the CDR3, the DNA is TGTGCCAGCAGCCAAGGACAGGTTAACGGAAACACCATATATTTT.

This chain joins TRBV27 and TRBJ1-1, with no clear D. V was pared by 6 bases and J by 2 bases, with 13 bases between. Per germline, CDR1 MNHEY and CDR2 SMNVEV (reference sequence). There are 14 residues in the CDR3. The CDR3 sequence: CASSQLYSNTEAFF. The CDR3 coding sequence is TGTGCCAGCAGCCAGCTTTACAGCAACACTGAAGCTTTCTTT.

The CDR3 loop reads CASSQFSGNHEQFF. The DNA for the CDR3 is TGTGCCAGCAGTCAATTTTCAGGGAATCATGAGCAGTTCTTC. This chain links TRBV6-2 or TRBV6-3 with TRBJ2-1, with D possibly TRBD1 on 5 matching bases. Germline V gene sequence: CDR1 MNHEY, CDR2 SVGEGT. This CDR3 has 14 residues. The V end was cut by 5 bases, the J end by 8 bases, with 16 bases between.

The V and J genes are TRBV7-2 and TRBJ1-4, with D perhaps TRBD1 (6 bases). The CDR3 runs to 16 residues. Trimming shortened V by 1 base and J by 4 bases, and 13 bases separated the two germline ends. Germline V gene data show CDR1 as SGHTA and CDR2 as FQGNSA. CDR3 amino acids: CASSLGGGYSNEKLFF. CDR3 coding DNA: TGTGCCAGCAGCTTAGGTGGGGGCTATAGTAATGAAAAACTGTTTTTT. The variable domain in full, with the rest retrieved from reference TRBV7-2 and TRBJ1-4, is GAGVSQSPSNKVTEKGKDVELRCDPISGHTALYWYRQSLGQGLEFLIYFQGNSAPDKSGLPSDRFSAERTGGSVSTLTIQRTQQEDSAVYLCASSLGGGYSNEKLFFGSGTQLSVL.

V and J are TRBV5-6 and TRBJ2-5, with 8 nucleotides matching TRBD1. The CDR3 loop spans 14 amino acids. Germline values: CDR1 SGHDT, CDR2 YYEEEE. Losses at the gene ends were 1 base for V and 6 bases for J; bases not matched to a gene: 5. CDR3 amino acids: CASSLSGGPKTQYF. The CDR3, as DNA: TGTGCCAGCAGCTTGTCAGGGGGCCCGAAGACCCAGTACTTC.

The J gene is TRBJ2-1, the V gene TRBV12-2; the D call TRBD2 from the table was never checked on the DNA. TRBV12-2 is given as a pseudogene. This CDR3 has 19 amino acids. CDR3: CASRLRGSWAGVAYNEQFF. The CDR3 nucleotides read TGTGCAAGTCGCTTAAGGGGGAGTTGGGCGGGAGTGGCCTACAATGAGCAGTTCTTC.

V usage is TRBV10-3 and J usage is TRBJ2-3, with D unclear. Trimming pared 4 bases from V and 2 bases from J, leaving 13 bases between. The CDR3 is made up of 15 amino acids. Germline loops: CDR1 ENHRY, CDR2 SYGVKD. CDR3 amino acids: CAISGRPSDTDTQYF. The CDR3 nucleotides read TGTGCCATCAGTGGTCGTCCTAGTGACACAGATACGCAGTATTTT.

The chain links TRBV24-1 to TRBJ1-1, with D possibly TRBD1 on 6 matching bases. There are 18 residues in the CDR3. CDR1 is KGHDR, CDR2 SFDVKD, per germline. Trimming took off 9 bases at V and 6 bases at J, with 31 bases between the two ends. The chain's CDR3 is CATDNPPRDKLLCPEAFF. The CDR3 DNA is TGTGCCACCGATAACCCCCCCCGGGACAAACTACTTTGCCCTGAAGCTTTCTTT.

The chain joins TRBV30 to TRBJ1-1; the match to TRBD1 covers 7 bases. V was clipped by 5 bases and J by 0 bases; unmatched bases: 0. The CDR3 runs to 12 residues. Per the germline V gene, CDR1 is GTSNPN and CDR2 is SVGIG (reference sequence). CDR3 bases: TGTGCCTGGGACAGGGTGAACACTGAAGCTTTCTTT. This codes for CAWDRVNTEAFF.

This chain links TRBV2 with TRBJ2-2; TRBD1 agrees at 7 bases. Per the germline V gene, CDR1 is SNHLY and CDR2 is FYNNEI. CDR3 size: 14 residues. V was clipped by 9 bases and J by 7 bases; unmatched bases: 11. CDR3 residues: CASGPDRAVGELFF. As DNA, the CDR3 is TGTGCCAGTGGACCAGACAGGGCGGTCGGGGAGCTGTTTTTT.

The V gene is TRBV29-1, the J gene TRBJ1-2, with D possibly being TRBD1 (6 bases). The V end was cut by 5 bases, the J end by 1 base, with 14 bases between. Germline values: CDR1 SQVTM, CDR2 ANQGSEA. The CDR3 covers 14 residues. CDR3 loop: CSVPDSGSNYGYTF. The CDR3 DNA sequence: TGCAGCGTTCCGGACAGTGGAAGTAACTATGGCTACACCTTC.

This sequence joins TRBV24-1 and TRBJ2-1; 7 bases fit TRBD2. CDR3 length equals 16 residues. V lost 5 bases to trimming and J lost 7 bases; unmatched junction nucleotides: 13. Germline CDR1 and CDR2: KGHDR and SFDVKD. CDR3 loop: CATSGGGGLPLNEQFF. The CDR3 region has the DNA TGTGCCACCAGTGGGGGGGGAGGTCTCCCCCTTAATGAGCAGTTCTTC.

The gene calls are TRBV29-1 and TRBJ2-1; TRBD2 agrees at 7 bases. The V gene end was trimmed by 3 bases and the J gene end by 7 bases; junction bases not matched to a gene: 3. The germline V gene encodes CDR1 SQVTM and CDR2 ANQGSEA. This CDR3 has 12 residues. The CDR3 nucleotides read TGCAGCGTTGAGCGGGGGTGGAATGAGCAGTTCTTC. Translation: CSVERGWNEQFF.

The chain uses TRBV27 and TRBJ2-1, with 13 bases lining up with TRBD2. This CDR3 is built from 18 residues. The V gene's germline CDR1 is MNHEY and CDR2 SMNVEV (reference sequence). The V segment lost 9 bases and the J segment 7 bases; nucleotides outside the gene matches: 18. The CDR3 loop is CASMLQARLAGGLNEQFF. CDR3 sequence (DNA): TGTGCCAGTATGCTGCAGGCGAGACTAGCGGGAGGCTTAAATGAGCAGTTCTTC.

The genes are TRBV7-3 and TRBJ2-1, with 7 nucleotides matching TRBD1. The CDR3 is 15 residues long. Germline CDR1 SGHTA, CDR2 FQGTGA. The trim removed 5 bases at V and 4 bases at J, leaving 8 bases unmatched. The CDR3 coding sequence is TGTGCCAGCAGCCCAGGACAGGCGATTTACAATGAGCAGTTCTTC. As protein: CASSPGQAIYNEQFF.